This T cell receptor (beta chain) was profiled in a study of T cell repertoires in cytomegalovirus infection. Study at large: Public TCR beta signatures indicated both CMV infection and matching HLA type. Study-level results: Summed public TCR beta family frequency identified CMV carriers bearing the relevant HLA.

CDR1 is SQVTM and CDR2 is ANQGSEA in the germline V gene. V was pared by 8 bases and J by 4 bases, with 15 bases between. The CDR3 runs to 14 residues. TCRdb reprocessed the reads via MiXCR and lists one record per CDR3 protein. The sample carries about 260,000 distinct CDR3 sequences, around 8.7% recorded once. This clonotype has a handful of counts. Antigen: not known. The source is a human donor in good health (CMV status not recorded). Some clones in this sample may be carry-over from other donors' samples. Sequencing used PBMCs. The chain couples TRBV29-1 to TRBJ1-6; D ambiguous. The CDR3, as DNA: TGCAGCCCGCCCGGCAGTAATTATAATTCACCCCTCCACTTT. Amino acid sequence: CSPPGSNYNSPLHF.